This T cell receptor (beta chain) was recovered during a study of identical twins. The study, taken as a whole, reports: For out-of-frame beta sequences, excess twin sharing was weaker. Model-predicted out-of-frame TCR alpha sharing fell below observed values in monozygotic twins. Where out-of-frame alpha sequences were twin-shared, they showed excess low generation probability.

Template switching added a universal primer binding site, and final cDNA carried unique molecular identifiers. TCRdb reprocessed the 5' RACE reads with MiXCR, giving one entry per CDR3 protein. This sample has 250,000 to 300,000 distinct CDR3 sequences, with about 8.3% found just once. This clonotype was seen many times. What it binds is unknown. The sample was also reused in another study, on yellow fever vaccine responses in identical twins.

The source is a woman aged 18-30 years in good health. The source material was CD8+ T cells sorted from blood.

The CDR3 DNA is TGCAGCGCGCTTTTGTGGGACAAATACACAGATACGCAGTATTTT. Translation: CSALLWDKYTDTQYF. The chain recombines TRBV29-1 with TRBJ2-3; the D gene is possibly TRBD1 (6 bases). V shed 7 bases and J shed 2 bases, with 19 bases lying between them. Germline-derived CDR1 and CDR2 are SQVTM and ANQGSEA. This CDR3 spans 15 amino acids.